This T cell receptor beta chain comes out of a study of Graves' ophthalmopathy and Graves' hyperthyroidism. Newly diagnosed hyperthyroidism donors, aged 18 to 65, duration under 2 months. In this cohort, patients with other autoimmune diseases, uncontrolled infections, pregnancy or lactation were excluded. Diagnosis relied on clinical symptoms, serum thyroxine, TRAb, thyroid ultrasound and orbital computed tomography. CDR1 SGHTA and CDR2 FQGNSA come from the germline V gene. V shed 2 bases and J shed 7 bases, with 9 bases lying between them. The CDR3 spans 14 residues. This clonotype was seen repeatedly, ten times or more. From RNA, the CDR3 regions of TCR beta chains were amplified and sequenced. First-round RT-PCR employed HTBI primers, with a second-round multiplex PCR after it. MiXCR was run by TCRdb on the multiplex PCR reads, yielding one entry per CDR3 protein. The sample has hundreds of thousands of distinct CDR3 sequences; 20% to 25% are singletons.

Sequencing used peripheral blood. This TCR derives from a woman in her late teens or twenties with stable Graves' hyperthyroidism. The chain joins TRBV7-2 to TRBJ1-6; D unclear. The CDR3 sequence is CASSLPRENSPLHF. CDR3 coding DNA: TGTGCCAGCAGCTTACCCCGGGAAAATTCACCCCTCCACTTT.